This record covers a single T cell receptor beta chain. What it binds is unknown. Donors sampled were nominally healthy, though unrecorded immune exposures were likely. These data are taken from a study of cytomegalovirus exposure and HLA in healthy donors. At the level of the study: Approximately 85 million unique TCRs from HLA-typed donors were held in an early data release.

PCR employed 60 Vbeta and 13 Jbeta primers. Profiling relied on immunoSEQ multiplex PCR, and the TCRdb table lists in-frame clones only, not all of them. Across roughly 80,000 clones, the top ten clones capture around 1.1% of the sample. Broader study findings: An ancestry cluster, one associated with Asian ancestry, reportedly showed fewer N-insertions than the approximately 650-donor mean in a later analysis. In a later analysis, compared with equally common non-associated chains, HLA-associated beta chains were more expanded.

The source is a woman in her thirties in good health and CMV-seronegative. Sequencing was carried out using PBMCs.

Here the CDR3 DNA reads TGTGCCAGCTCACCACTCTCAGGGACTGGGGCCAACGTCCTGACTTTC. Encoded protein: CASSPLSGTGANVLTF. This rearrangement joins TRBV18 to TRBJ2-6, with a possible D match to TRBD1 (5 bases). Trimming stripped 1 base from V and 2 bases from J, with 9 bases between. This CDR3 spans 16 amino acids. CDR1 and CDR2 from the germline V gene are KGHSH and LQKENI.